The entry below gives a single T cell receptor (beta chain) sequence along with its context. The authors' processing: Counts of nucleated cells, estimated from reference gene primer amplification, were obtained. Profiling relied on immunoSEQ multiplex PCR, and the TCRdb table lists in-frame clones only, not all of them. V and J calls plus clone size are reproduced from that table; the DNA served to infer D and trimming. The data contain 45,000 to 50,000 clones, approximately 88% of them singletons. The CDR3 covers 15 residues. Unmatched junction bases numbered 7, after V lost 5 bases and J lost 6 bases. Per the germline V gene, CDR1 is SGHTA and CDR2 is FQGNSA. The data stem from a study of blood T cell repertoires in COVID-19. In the study overall: Acute and convalescent COVID-19 samples came from the United States, Italy and Spain. The cDNA or gDNA used as material had been derived from T cells, B-cell-depleted T cells, or PBMCs.

The sequence derives from a man in his fifties with acute or convalescent COVID-19. Source material: peripheral blood. The genes are TRBV7-2 and TRBJ1-2, with 12 bases lining up with TRBD1. CDR3 DNA: TGTGCCAGCAGCCCCGCGGGGACAGGGGGCGATGGCTACACCTTC. Translated, it gives CASSPAGTGGDGYTF.